Detailed here is one T cell receptor (beta chain). What it recognizes is unknown. Reanalyzing the 5' RACE reads, TCRdb keeps one entry per CDR3 protein, without DNA. This repertoire comprises a few hundred thousand distinct CDR3 sequences; its ten largest clones make up roughly 5.5%. This sample is drawn from a study of T cells expressing NK-cell markers. Overall study: Serological testing identified most of the eight sequenced donors as HCMV-seropositive and one as seronegative.

The study's findings and limits: Of CD8+ T cells, about 1.0-7.5% belonged to dominant NKG2C+ clonotypes in five or six donors.

CDR3 length: 14 residues. CDR1 is MNHNS and CDR2 is SASEGT in the germline V gene. The sequencing input was blood T cells: a sorted CD56 or NKG2C T cell subset, CD4+ or CD8+ T cells, or bulk PBMC T cells (not recorded which). The rearrangement uses TRBV6-1 and TRBJ2-1; TCRdb's D gene call, TRBD2, goes unchecked for lack of DNA. The sequence came from a man aged 18 to 69 in good health. This CDR3 is CASCRGLANNEQFF.